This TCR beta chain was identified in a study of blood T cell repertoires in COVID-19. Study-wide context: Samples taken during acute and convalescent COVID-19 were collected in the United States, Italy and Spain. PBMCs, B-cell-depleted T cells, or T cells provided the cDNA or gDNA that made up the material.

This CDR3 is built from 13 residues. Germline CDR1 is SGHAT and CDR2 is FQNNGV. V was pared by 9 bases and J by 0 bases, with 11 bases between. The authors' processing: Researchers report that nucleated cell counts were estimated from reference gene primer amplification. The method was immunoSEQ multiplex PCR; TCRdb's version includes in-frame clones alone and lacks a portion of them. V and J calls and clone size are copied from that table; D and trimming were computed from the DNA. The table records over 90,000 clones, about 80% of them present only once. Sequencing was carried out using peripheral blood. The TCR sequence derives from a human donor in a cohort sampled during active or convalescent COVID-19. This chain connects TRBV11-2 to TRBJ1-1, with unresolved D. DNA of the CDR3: TGTGCCAGTAGTCTTAGCATGAACACTGAAGCTTTCTTT. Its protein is CASSLSMNTEAFF. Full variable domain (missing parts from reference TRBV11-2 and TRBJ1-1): EAGVAQSPRYKIIEKRQSVAFWCNPISGHATLYWYQQILGQGPKLLIQFQNNGVVDDSQLPKDRFSAERLKGVDSTLKIQPAKLEDSAVYLCASSLSMNTEAFFGQGTRLTVV.